This T cell receptor beta chain was identified during a study of monozygotic twins with inflammatory bowel disease. Study results and limitations: Whereas healthy co-twins had higher TCRbeta diversity (inverse Simpson), IBD patients had lower diversity. Limited power may explain why concordant and discordant twins showed no difference in repertoire similarity. Differences in immunosuppressive treatment may have been a source of added variability in patient repertoires.

Concerning this clonotype itself: Its antigen is unknown.

With the 5' RACE reads reprocessed, TCRdb shows one record per CDR3 protein and no DNA. This table lists about 450,000 distinct CDR3 sequences. The sequenced sample consisted of blood. This sequence was found in a human donor with ulcerative colitis or Crohn's disease, or a healthy co-twin of an affected twin (not recorded which).

The CDR3: CASSLRGRVEKLFF. This chain connects TRBV28 to TRBJ1-4; TCRdb calls TRBD1, which cannot be checked without DNA. The length of the CDR3 is 14 residues. The germline V gene has CDR1 MDHEN and CDR2 SYDVKM.